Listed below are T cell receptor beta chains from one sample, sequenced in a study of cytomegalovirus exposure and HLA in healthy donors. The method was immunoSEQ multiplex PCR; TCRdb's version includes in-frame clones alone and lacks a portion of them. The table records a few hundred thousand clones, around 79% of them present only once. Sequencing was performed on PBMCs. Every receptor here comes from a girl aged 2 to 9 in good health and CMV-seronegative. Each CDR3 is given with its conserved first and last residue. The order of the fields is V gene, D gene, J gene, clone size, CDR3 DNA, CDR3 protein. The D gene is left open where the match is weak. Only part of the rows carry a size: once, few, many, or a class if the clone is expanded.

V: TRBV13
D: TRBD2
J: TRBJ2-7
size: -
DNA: TGTGCCAGCAGCTCCCGGACTAGCGGGAGTTACGAGCAGTACTTC
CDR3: CASSSRTSGSYEQYF

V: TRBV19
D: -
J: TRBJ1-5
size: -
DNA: TGTGCCAGTAGTACGGGGGGGGAAAATCAGCCCCAGCATTTT
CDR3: CASSTGGENQPQHF

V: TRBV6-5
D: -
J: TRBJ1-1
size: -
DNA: TGTGCCAGCAGATTACTAGGGGGAATGAACACTGAAGCTTTCTTT
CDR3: CASRLLGGMNTEAFF

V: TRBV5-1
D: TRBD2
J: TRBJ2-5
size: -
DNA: TGCGCCAGCAGCTTGGGAACTAGCGGGGTCCAAGAGACCCAGTACTTC
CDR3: CASSLGTSGVQETQYF

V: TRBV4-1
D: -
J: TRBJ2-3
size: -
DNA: TGCGCCAGCAGCCAAGATCGGGATACAGGAGGGCCAAGTGATACGCAGTATTTT
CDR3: CASSQDRDTGGPSDTQYF

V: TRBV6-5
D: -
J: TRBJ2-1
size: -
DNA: TGTGCCACCGTAGGCGGGCGGGGATACTACAATGAGCAGTTCTTC
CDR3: CATVGGRGYYNEQFF

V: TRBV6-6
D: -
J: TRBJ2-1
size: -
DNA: TGTGCCAGCAGTAGCGGGTCTCGGAATGAGCAGTTCTTC
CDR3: CASSSGSRNEQFF

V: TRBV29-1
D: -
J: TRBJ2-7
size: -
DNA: TGCAGCGTTGGGGGGGTCTCCTACGAGCAGTACTTC
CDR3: CSVGGVSYEQYF

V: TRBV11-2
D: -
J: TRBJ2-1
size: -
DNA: TGTGCCAGCAGCGAAGTGACACCGTACAATGAGCAGTTCTTC
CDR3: CASSEVTPYNEQFF

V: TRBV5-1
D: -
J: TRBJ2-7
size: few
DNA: TGCGCCAGCAGCTTGGCCTCGGTCACCTACGAGCAGTACTTC
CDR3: CASSLASVTYEQYF

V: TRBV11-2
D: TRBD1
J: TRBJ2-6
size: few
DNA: TGTGCCAGCAGCTCCACGAGGGGACAGGGGGGCTCTGGGGCCAACGTCCTGACTTTC
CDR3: CASSSTRGQGGSGANVLTF

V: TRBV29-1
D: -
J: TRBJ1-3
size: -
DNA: TGCAGCGTTCATAGGGAGGGAAACACCATATATTTT
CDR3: CSVHREGNTIYF

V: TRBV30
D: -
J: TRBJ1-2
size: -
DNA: TGTGCCTGGAGAAGACAGCAAGGCTACACCTTC
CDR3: CAWRRQQGYTF

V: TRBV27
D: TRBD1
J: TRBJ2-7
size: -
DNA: TGTGCCAGCAGTTTAATAGGGACAGGGATGAACGAGCAGTACTTC
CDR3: CASSLIGTGMNEQYF

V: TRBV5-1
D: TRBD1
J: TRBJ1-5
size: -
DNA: TGCGCCAGCAGCTTGGGTACAGGGGGTAATCAGCCCCAGCATTTT
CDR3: CASSLGTGGNQPQHF

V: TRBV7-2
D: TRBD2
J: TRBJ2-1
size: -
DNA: TGTGCCAGCAGCTTAGGGAGCGGGACTAGCGTCTTC
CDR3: CASSLGSGTSVF

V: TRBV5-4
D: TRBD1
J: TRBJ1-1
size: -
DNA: TGTGCCAGCAGCTTGACAGGGGGGTGGAACACTGAAGCTTTCTTT
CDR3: CASSLTGGWNTEAFF

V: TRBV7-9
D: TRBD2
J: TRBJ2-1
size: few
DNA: TGTGCCAGCAGCTTAGATTGGGGGGGAAGATTCAATGAGCAGTTCTTC
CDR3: CASSLDWGGRFNEQFF

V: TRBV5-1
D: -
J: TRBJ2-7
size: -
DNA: TGCGCCAGCAGCTCTGGGACTTCCTTCTCCTACGAGCAGTACTTC
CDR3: CASSSGTSFSYEQYF

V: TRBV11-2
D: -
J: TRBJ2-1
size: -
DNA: TGTGCCAGCAGCTCAAGACGACAGGGAGGAAACAATGAGCAGTTCTTC
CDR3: CASSSRRQGGNNEQFF

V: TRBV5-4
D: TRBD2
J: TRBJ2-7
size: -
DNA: TGTGCCAGCAGCCTAAGGCTAGCGGGGGCCCTCTACGAGCAGTACTTC
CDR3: CASSLRLAGALYEQYF

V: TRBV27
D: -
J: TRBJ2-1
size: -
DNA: TGCGCCAGCAGTTTATTAGGCGGTGAGCAGTTCTTC
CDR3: CASSLLGGEQFF

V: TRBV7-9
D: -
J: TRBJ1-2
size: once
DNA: TGTGCCAGCAGCCTACAGGGCGATGAAGGCTACACCTTC
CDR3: CASSLQGDEGYTF

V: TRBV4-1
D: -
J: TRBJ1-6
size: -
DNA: TGCGCCAGCAGCATCGAGGAGCGAAATTCACCCCTCCACTTT
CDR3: CASSIEERNSPLHF

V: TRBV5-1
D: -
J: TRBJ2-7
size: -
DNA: TGCGCCAGCGCCATCCTAGGAGGGTCCGAGCAGTACTTC
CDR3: CASAILGGSEQYF

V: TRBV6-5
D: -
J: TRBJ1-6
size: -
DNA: TGTGCCAGCAGTTACTCGTCGGGGGACTATAATTCACCCCTCCACTTT
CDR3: CASSYSSGDYNSPLHF

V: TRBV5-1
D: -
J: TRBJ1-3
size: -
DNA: TGCGCCAGCAGCTTCAGCAGCGACTCTGGAAACACCATATATTTT
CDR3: CASSFSSDSGNTIYF

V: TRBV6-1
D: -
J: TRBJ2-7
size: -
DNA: TGTGCCAGCAAGCTCCTGGACACGTCCTACGAGCAGTACTTC
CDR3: CASKLLDTSYEQYF

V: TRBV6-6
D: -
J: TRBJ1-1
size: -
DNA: TGTGCCAGCACTGACTACACTGAAGCTTTCTTT
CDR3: CASTDYTEAFF

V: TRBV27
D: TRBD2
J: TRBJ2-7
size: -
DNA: TGTGCCAGCAGTTTATATCCTCCGTCCCAGACTAGCGGGACCCACGAGCAGTACTTC
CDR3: CASSLYPPSQTSGTHEQYF

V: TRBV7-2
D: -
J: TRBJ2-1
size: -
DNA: TGTGCCAGCAGCTCCCCTCTAACCTTCTACAATGAGCAGTTCTTC
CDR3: CASSSPLTFYNEQFF

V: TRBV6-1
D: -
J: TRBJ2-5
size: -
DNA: TGTGCCAGCAGGGAGAGCGGGTGGGGCTCAGAGACCCAGTACTTC
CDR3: CASRESGWGSETQYF

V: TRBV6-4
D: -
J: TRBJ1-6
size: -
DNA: TGTGCCAGCAGCCACACAGGGAACTCACCCCTCCACTTT
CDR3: CASSHTGNSPLHF

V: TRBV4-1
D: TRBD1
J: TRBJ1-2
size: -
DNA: TGCGCCAGCAGCCAAGATTCAGGGGGCGGCTATGGCTACACCTTC
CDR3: CASSQDSGGGYGYTF

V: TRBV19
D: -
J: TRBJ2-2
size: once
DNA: TGTGCCAGTAGTATAGATAGGGGCTTAAGGGGCACCGGGGAGCTGTTTTTT
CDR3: CASSIDRGLRGTGELFF

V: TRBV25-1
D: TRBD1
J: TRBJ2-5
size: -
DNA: TGTGCCAGCTGCCGGGCAGGGGGTGAGGAGACCCAGTACTTC
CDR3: CASCRAGGEETQYF

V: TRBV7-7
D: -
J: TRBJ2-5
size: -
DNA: TGTGCCAGCAGCGCTACCGCGGAGACCCAGTACTTC
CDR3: CASSATAETQYF

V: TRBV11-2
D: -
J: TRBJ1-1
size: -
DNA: TGTGCCAGCAGCCCCGAAATCTCCAGGGCCGGGAACACTGAAGCTTTCTTT
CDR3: CASSPEISRAGNTEAFF

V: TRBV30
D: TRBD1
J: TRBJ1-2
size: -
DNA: TGTGCCTGGGACAGGGGGTCGAGCTATGGCTACACCTTC
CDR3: CAWDRGSSYGYTF

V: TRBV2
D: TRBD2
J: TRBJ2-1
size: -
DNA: TGTGCCAGCAGAGCGGGAGGGCCGGGGAATGAGCAGTTCTTC
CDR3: CASRAGGPGNEQFF

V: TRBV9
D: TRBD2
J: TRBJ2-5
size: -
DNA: TGTGCCAGCAGCGTAGGCCTAGCGGGGGGATCGGGAGAGACCCAGTACTTC
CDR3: CASSVGLAGGSGETQYF

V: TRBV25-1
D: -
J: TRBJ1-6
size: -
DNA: TGTGCCAGCAGTCTAGGACAGTATAATTCACCCCTCCACTTT
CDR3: CASSLGQYNSPLHF

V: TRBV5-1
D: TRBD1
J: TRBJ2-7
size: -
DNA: TGCGCCAGCAGCTGGGGACAGTCCCACGAGCAGTACTTC
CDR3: CASSWGQSHEQYF